The source of this T cell receptor beta chain is a study of blood T cell repertoires in COVID-19. Study as a whole: COVID-19 samples from acute and convalescent phases originated in the United States, Italy and Spain. T cells, B-cell-depleted T cells, or PBMCs supplied cDNA or gDNA.

This clone was observed a single time. Generated by immunoSEQ multiplex PCR, the TCRdb table keeps only in-frame clones and is missing some. This sample yields roughly 77,000 clones, of which approximately 90% are seen a single time; 6.7% belongs to the top ten. The CDR3 is 14 amino acids. V was clipped by 7 bases and J by 5 bases; unmatched bases: 9. In germline, CDR1 is SNHLY, CDR2 FYNNEI. Specimen: peripheral blood. This clonotype originated in an elderly woman with active COVID-19. The rearrangement joins TRBV2 to TRBJ2-7; 9 bases fit TRBD1. The CDR3 bases are TGTGCCAGCACTAGCGACAGGGGGTTCAACGAGCAGTACTTC. It encodes CASTSDRGFNEQYF. Based on the CDR3 plus reference TRBV2 and TRBJ2-7, the full variable domain is EPEVTQTPSHQVTQMGQEVILRCVPISNHLYFYWYRQILGQKVEFLVSFYNNEISEKSEIFDDQFSVERPDGSNFTLKIRSTKLEDSAMYFCASTSDRGFNEQYFGPGTRLTVT.